This T cell receptor (beta chain) stems from a study of a mutant IDH1 vaccine in newly diagnosed glioma. Study in general: First vaccine doses came 4-6 weeks after radiotherapy alone, or with temozolomide cycles. Antecedent treatment encompassed radiotherapy, temozolomide, or their combination; the majority received both. General study points: Pseudoprogression showed no apparent link to changes in top peripheral T cell clonotypes.

As to this clone: Its antigen is not known.

Time point of the sample: week 23, last vaccination. Doses consisted of 300 ug of mutant IDH1 20-mer peptide each, paired with topical imiquimod. Profiling relied on immunoSEQ multiplex PCR, and the TCRdb table lists in-frame clones only, not all of them. The sample carries 25,000 to 30,000 clones, roughly 80% recorded once. Germline V CDR1 and CDR2: SEHNR, FQNEAQ (reference sequence). There are 14 residues in the CDR3. The V end lost 5 bases, the J end lost 3 bases, and 14 bases lay between the germline ends. This sequence originates from a young woman with glioma. The sample was PBMCs, taken from a glioma patient whose treatment included an IDH1 peptide vaccine. V is TRBV7-9 and J is TRBJ2-7; a weak D match, TRBD2 (5 bases). The CDR3 bases are TGTGCCAGCAGCACCTTGGAGCGGAACTACGAGCAGTACTTC. Translated: CASSTLERNYEQYF.